This TCR beta chain was recorded in a study of blood T cell repertoires in COVID-19. Study-wide context: Material from acute and convalescent COVID-19 was sourced from the United States, Italy and Spain. From T cells, B-cell-depleted T cells, or PBMCs came the material, which was cDNA or gDNA.

In the authors' methods: Estimated nucleated cell counts came from reference gene primer amplification. Repertoires were generated with immunoSEQ multiplex PCR, while TCRdb's copy carries only in-frame clones and drops some. The DNA was the basis for D and trimming; V, J and clone size are from that table. Seen here are 150,000 to 200,000 clones, about 86% observed once, and the top ten hold roughly 8.2%. The J segment lost 5 bases and the V segment lost 1 base, leaving 2 bases of the junction unmatched. Germline V gene sequence: CDR1 LGHNA, CDR2 YNFKEQ. CDR3 length: 14 amino acids. The sample was peripheral blood. The V gene is TRBV4-2, the J gene TRBJ2-1, with 7 positions matching TRBD1. The source of this sequence is a man aged 60 to 75 with acute or convalescent COVID-19. The CDR3 sequence: CASSQVQGDNEQFF. In DNA, the CDR3 is TGTGCCAGCAGCCAAGTCCAGGGGGACAATGAGCAGTTCTTC.